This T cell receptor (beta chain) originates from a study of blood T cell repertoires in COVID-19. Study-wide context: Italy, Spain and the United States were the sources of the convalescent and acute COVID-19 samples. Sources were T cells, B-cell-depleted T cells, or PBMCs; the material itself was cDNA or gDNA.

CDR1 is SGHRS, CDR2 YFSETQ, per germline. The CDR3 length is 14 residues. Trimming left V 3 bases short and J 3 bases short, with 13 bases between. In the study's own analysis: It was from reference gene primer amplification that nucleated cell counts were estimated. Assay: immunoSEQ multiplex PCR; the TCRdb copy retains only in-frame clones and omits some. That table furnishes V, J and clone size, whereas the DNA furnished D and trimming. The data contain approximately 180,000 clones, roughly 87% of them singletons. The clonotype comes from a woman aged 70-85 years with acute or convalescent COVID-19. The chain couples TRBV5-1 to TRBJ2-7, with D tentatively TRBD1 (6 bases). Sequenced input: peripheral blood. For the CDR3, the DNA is TGCGCCAGCAGCTCGGAGAGGGGGTACTACGAGCAGTACTTC. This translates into CASSSERGYYEQYF.